At least ten counts were recorded for the clone carrying this TCR beta chain. Its specificity is unknown. Exclusion followed for patients with uncontrolled infection, other autoimmune disease, pregnancy or lactation. The diagnoses drew upon clinical symptoms, serum thyroxine and TRAb, thyroid ultrasound and orbital computed tomography. First hyperthyroidism diagnosis is when the blood sample was obtained, before any ophthalmopathy symptoms. This sample is part of a study of T cells in Graves' hyperthyroidism and ophthalmopathy. Amplification of TCR beta CDR3 regions was performed using RNA transcripts as template. The HTBI primer set was used in a first-round RT-PCR of the TCR CDR3. TCRdb re-analysed the multiplex PCR reads in MiXCR, keeping a single row per CDR3 protein. The top ten clones hold over 15% of a sample with about 720,000 distinct CDR3 sequences, approximately 18% of them seen once. Study-wide results and limits: Most clonotypes expanded in the thyroid (above 0.001) were also present in blood.

Germline lookup yields CDR1 MNHEY and CDR2 SMNVEV (reference sequence). V lost 3 bases to trimming and J lost 4 bases, with 18 bases between them. There are 16 residues in the CDR3. The clonotype comes from a woman aged 45-65 years with Graves' hyperthyroidism that later progressed to Graves' ophthalmopathy. The rearrangement joins TRBV27 to TRBJ1-1, with unresolved D. Source material: blood. The CDR3 region has the DNA TGTGCCAGCAGTTTGATCCCCGCGACCGTGCCCACTGAAGCTTTCTTT. It encodes CASSLIPATVPTEAFF.